One and the same sample provided the 21 T cell receptor beta chains below, sequenced in a study of blood T cell repertoires in COVID-19. The method was immunoSEQ multiplex PCR; TCRdb's version includes in-frame clones alone and lacks a portion of them. The top ten clones hold more than 9% of a sample with about 170,000 clones, less than 85% of them seen once. Sequencing was performed on peripheral blood. Receptor source: a woman over 75 with active or convalescent COVID-19.

This clone occurred once. V and J are TRBV24-1 and TRBJ1-2; perhaps TRBD1 as D (5 bases). Germline values: CDR1 KGHDR, CDR2 SFDVKD. This CDR3 has 13 amino acids. Deletions cut 4 bases from V and 4 bases from J, with 9 bases between. This chain's CDR3 is CATSEAGRYGYTF. In DNA form, the CDR3 reads TGTGCCACCAGTGAAGCAGGGCGCTATGGCTACACCTTC.

The chain recombines TRBV12-3 or TRBV12-4 with TRBJ1-3, with D maybe TRBD1 (5 bases). Trimming removed 8 bases at V and 3 bases at J, with 8 bases between. The CDR3 has 12 amino acids. The CDR3 loop is CASGGGGNTIYF. CDR3 coding DNA: TGTGCCAGCGGGGGGGGTGGAAACACCATATATTTT.

The genes are TRBV6-6 and TRBJ2-3; TRBD1 agrees at 8 bases. The CDR3 spans 17 residues. After removal of 5 bases from V and 3 bases from J, the junction contained 13 bases not matched to a gene. Per germline, CDR1 MNHNY and CDR2 SVGAGI (reference sequence). The CDR3 DNA reads TGTGCCAGCAGTCCCCAACCCAGGGGGCAAGCTACAGATACGCAGTATTTT. Amino acids: CASSPQPRGQATDTQYF.

The chain employs TRBV5-1 and TRBJ2-3; the D is unclear. V gave up 0 bases and J gave up 5 bases, with 7 bases separating them. The CDR3 sequence is 13 residues long. Germline V gene sequence: CDR1 SGHRS, CDR2 YFSETQ. CDR3 in amino acids: CASSLDQIDTQYF. The CDR3 DNA is TGCGCCAGCAGCTTGGATCAAATAGATACGCAGTATTTT.

This chain connects TRBV7-8 to TRBJ1-2; D might be TRBD1 (6 bases). The CDR3 is made up of 13 amino acids. V dropped 6 bases and J dropped 10 bases, with 18 bases sitting between them. CDR1 and CDR2 from the germline V gene are SGHVS and FQNEAQ. CDR3 sequence: CASRAGAGQAYTF. The CDR3, as DNA: TGTGCCAGCAGGGCGGGGGCAGGGCAGGCCTACACCTTC.

CDR3 bases: TGTGCCAGCAGCCTAGGACAGGGGGAGTCCTACGAGCAGTACTTC. Amino acid sequence: CASSLGQGESYEQYF. This chain connects TRBV5-4 to TRBJ2-7, with 10 bases lining up with TRBD1. This CDR3 region has 15 residues. CDR1 is SGHNT, CDR2 YYREEE, per germline (reference sequence). Losses at the gene ends were 4 bases for V and 1 base for J; bases not matched to a gene: 5.

This clone showed up just once. The chain links TRBV6-4 to TRBJ1-5; possible D gene TRBD1, 6 bases. Trimming left V 4 bases short and J 1 base short, with 17 bases between. CDR3 size: 17 residues. From germline, CDR1 is MRHNA and CDR2 SNTAGT. CDR3 coding DNA: TGTGCCAGCAGTGGAGGGGGAGGGGTTAAGAGCAATCAGCCCCAGCATTTT. It codes for CASSGGGGVKSNQPQHF.

The V call is TRBV7-8, the J call TRBJ1-1, with a possible D match to TRBD1 (6 bases). V shed 1 base and J shed 5 bases, with 17 bases lying between them. The CDR3 runs to 16 residues. The germline V gene has CDR1 SGHVS and CDR2 FQNEAQ. The CDR3 loop reads CASSLGQTGLGTEAFF. The CDR3 coding sequence is TGTGCCAGCAGCTTAGGGCAAACAGGGTTGGGTACTGAAGCTTTCTTT.

This clone was seen a single time. The rearrangement joins TRBV19 to TRBJ1-6; tentative D call: TRBD1 (6 bases). The CDR3 length is 16 residues. CDR1 and CDR2 (germline): LNHDA, SQIVND (reference sequence). V lost 8 bases, J lost 7 bases, and 21 bases lay in between. CDR3 in DNA: TGTGCCAGTCCATCACCGGGACACCGGAAAAATTCACCCCTCCACTTT. It specifies CASPSPGHRKNSPLHF.

V and J are TRBV25-1 and TRBJ1-2; TRBD1 is a possible D gene (5 bases). CDR1 is MGHDK, CDR2 SYGVNS, per germline. The germline V and J ends were trimmed by 1 base and 7 bases, with 19 bases remaining between them. The CDR3 contains 16 residues. CDR3 region: CASSESEVVQGGGYTF. The CDR3 DNA reads as TGTGCCAGCAGTGAATCAGAGGTCGTTCAGGGAGGTGGCTACACCTTC.

The chain uses TRBV5-1 and TRBJ2-7; 8 nucleotides line up with TRBD1. This CDR3 has 17 amino acids. V shed 1 base and J 2 bases; nucleotides not matched to a gene: 11. Germline CDR1 and CDR2: SGHRS and YFSETQ. The CDR3 nucleotides are TGCGCCAGCAGCTTGTTTGCTACAGGGGGTTTACCCTACGAGCAGTACTTC. This codes for CASSLFATGGLPYEQYF.

The V gene is TRBV21-1, the J gene TRBJ1-1; the D call in the table, TRBD1, was not verified against the DNA. TRBV21-1 is a pseudogene segment. The CDR3 loop spans 19 amino acids. In nucleotides, the CDR3 is TGTGCCAGCAGCAAAACCCTTCAGGATAACAGGAACTTCGCGACTGAAGCTTTCTTT. Translated: CASSKTLQDNRNFATEAFF.

This clone was seen just once. The rearrangement uses TRBV7-9 and TRBJ2-1, with TRBD2 matching 13 bases. The germline CDR1 and CDR2 sequences are SEHNR and FQNEAQ (reference sequence). This CDR3 contains 15 residues. V shed 6 bases, J shed 7 bases, and the junction held 6 bases outside the gene matches. The CDR3 here is CASRAGLAGENEQFF. The CDR3 DNA is TGTGCCAGCAGAGCAGGACTAGCGGGAGAAAATGAGCAGTTCTTC.

This clone turned up a few times. The rearrangement uses TRBV2 and TRBJ1-1; 7 nucleotides line up with TRBD1. Trimming at V came to 5 bases and at J to 1 base, leaving 4 bases not matched to a gene. Germline V CDR1 and CDR2: SNHLY, FYNNEI. The CDR3 is 14 amino acids. CDR3 residues: CASSLQGPNTEAFF. The CDR3 coding sequence is TGTGCCAGCAGTCTACAGGGGCCGAACACTGAAGCTTTCTTT.

This sequence joins TRBV30 and TRBJ2-2; 8 bases match TRBD2. The CDR3 totals 13 residues. Germline V CDR1 and CDR2: GTSNPN, SVGIG (reference sequence). Unmatched junction bases numbered 5, after V lost 7 bases and J lost 4 bases. CDR3 protein: CASERETTGELFF. CDR3 DNA: TGTGCCTCCGAGCGGGAGACCACCGGGGAGCTGTTTTTT.

This clone was seen once. The chain links TRBV10-1 to TRBJ2-7; D is undetermined. The germline gives CDR1 WNHNN, CDR2 SYGVQD (reference sequence). V lost 3 bases and J 3 bases, leaving 9 bases between the germline ends. This CDR3 comprises 13 residues. In DNA, the CDR3 is TGCGCCAGCAGTGAATATATTCTCTACGAGCAGTACTTC. Amino acids: CASSEYILYEQYF.

This clone was counted a few times. The V call is TRBV5-1, the J call TRBJ2-1; weak D call: TRBD1 (5 bases). CDR1 and CDR2 (germline): SGHRS, YFSETQ. This CDR3 is 15 amino acids long. The germline V and J ends were trimmed by 0 bases and 5 bases, with 12 bases remaining between them. CDR3 loop: CASSLGQGGDNEQFF. The CDR3 coding sequence is TGCGCCAGCAGCTTGGGCCAGGGTGGGGACAATGAGCAGTTCTTC.

Here the CDR3 reads CASSQGGSVWTDTQYF. DNA of the CDR3: TGCGCCAGCAGCCAGGGGGGTTCGGTATGGACAGATACGCAGTATTTT. This chain joins TRBV5-1 and TRBJ2-3, with a tentative D call TRBD1 (7 bases). Germline values: CDR1 SGHRS, CDR2 YFSETQ. This CDR3 has 16 amino acids. Trimming removed 4 bases from V and 3 bases from J, with 18 bases in between.

CDR3 amino acids: CASFERQGLNEKLFF. The DNA of the CDR3 is TGTGCCAGCTTCGAACGCCAGGGGTTGAATGAAAAACTGTTTTTT. The gene calls are TRBV18 and TRBJ1-4, with D tentatively TRBD1 (6 bases). Germline CDR1 and CDR2: KGHSH and LQKENI. This CDR3 comprises 15 residues. V shed 7 bases and J shed 5 bases, with 17 bases lying between them.

CDR3 residues: CASRADLPDTQYF. CDR3 bases: TGTGCCAGCAGAGCCGATCTCCCAGATACGCAGTATTTT. The gene calls are TRBV2 and TRBJ2-3; D is ambiguous. This CDR3 contains 13 residues. The V gene's germline CDR1 is SNHLY and CDR2 FYNNEI. Trimming left V 6 bases short and J 4 bases short, with 11 bases between.

The rearrangement uses TRBV7-8 and TRBJ2-5; 9 positions match TRBD1. This CDR3 has 13 amino acids. With V trimmed by 5 bases and J by 10 bases, 8 bases remained unmatched. Germline CDR1 SGHVS, CDR2 FQNEAQ. The CDR3, as DNA: TGTGCCAGCAGCGGGGACAGGGCTGGAGGCCAGTACTTC. Translation: CASSGDRAGGQYF.